The 23 T cell receptor beta chains in this list originate from one sample, sequenced in a study of cytomegalovirus exposure and HLA in healthy donors. 13 Jbeta primers and 60 Vbeta primers were used for the PCR. The repertoire was sequenced with immunoSEQ multiplex PCR; TCRdb's copy has only in-frame clones and lacks some. This table lists some 39,000 clones. The sequenced material came from PBMCs. The receptors derive from a man between 25 and 39 years old in good health and CMV-seronegative.

V usage is TRBV7-9 and J usage is TRBJ1-4; D ambiguous. Trimming stripped 6 bases from V and 5 bases from J, with 16 bases between. Germline V gene sequence: CDR1 SEHNR, CDR2 FQNEAQ (reference sequence). This CDR3 is 15 amino acids long. The CDR3 is CASSREGYENEKLFF. CDR3 nucleotide sequence: TGTGCCAGCAGTCGGGAAGGGTACGAGAATGAAAAACTGTTTTTT.

This chain links TRBV9 with TRBJ2-1; 11 bases line up with TRBD2. Germline V gene lookup returns CDR1 SGDLS and CDR2 YYNGEE. The trim removed 7 bases at V and 2 bases at J, leaving 5 bases unmatched. The CDR3 runs to 15 residues. CDR3 sequence reads: CASGGGLAAYNEQFF. The CDR3, as DNA: TGTGCCAGCGGAGGGGGACTAGCGGCCTACAATGAGCAGTTCTTC.

The V gene is TRBV6-6, the J gene TRBJ2-2; perhaps TRBD2 as D (5 bases). Between the trimmed V and J ends, which lost 6 bases and 1 base, there was a span of 12 bases. Germline lookup yields CDR1 MNHNY and CDR2 SVGAGI (reference sequence). This CDR3 contains 15 residues. This CDR3 is CASSHRDGNTGELFF. CDR3 sequence (DNA): TGTGCCAGCAGCCATCGGGATGGGAACACCGGGGAGCTGTTTTTT.

The V and J genes are TRBV7-2 and TRBJ1-2, with a tentative D call TRBD1 (5 bases). The germline gives CDR1 SGHTA, CDR2 FQGNSA. The V and J ends lost 7 bases and 6 bases respectively, with 12 bases between them. CDR3 length equals 12 residues. The CDR3 DNA is TGTGCCAGCACCCTAGGGGCGCATGGCTACACCTTC. Its protein is CASTLGAHGYTF.

The chain uses TRBV27 and TRBJ2-3, with 10 bases fitting TRBD2. V was pared by 5 bases and J by 0 bases, with 8 bases of the junction left unmatched. The CDR3 is 17 amino acids. From germline, CDR1 is MNHEY and CDR2 SMNVEV (reference sequence). CDR3 region: CASSEWTSGSSTDTQYF. The CDR3 DNA follows: TGTGCCAGCAGTGAATGGACTAGCGGTTCTAGCACAGATACGCAGTATTTT.

The rearrangement links TRBV4-3 to TRBJ2-3; 12 bases are a match to TRBD2. The CDR3 contains 14 residues. V trimming: 3 bases; J trimming: 6 bases; junction bases outside the gene matches: 1. The V gene's germline CDR1 is LGHNA and CDR2 YSLEER. The CDR3 sequence is CASSQGTSGDTQYF. The CDR3 DNA sequence: TGCGCCAGCAGCCAGGGGACTAGCGGGGATACGCAGTATTTT.

J is TRBJ1-5 and V is TRBV2; 7 bases match TRBD1. CDR3 length equals 14 residues. With 5 bases clipped from V and 3 bases from J, the junction kept 4 bases outside the gene matches. Germline lookup yields CDR1 SNHLY and CDR2 FYNNEI. CDR3 region: CASSKGGINQPQHF. CDR3 in DNA: TGTGCCAGCAGTAAAGGGGGCATCAATCAGCCCCAGCATTTT. The complete variable domain, with remaining parts taken from reference TRBV2 and TRBJ1-5, reads EPEVTQTPSHQVTQMGQEVILRCVPISNHLYFYWYRQILGQKVEFLVSFYNNEISEKSEIFDDQFSVERPDGSNFTLKIRSTKLEDSAMYFCASSKGGINQPQHFGDGTRLSIL.

The rearrangement uses TRBV6-1 and TRBJ1-2; D perhaps matches TRBD1 (5 bases). V was pared by 1 base and J by 3 bases, with 15 bases between. CDR3 length: 16 residues. The V gene's germline CDR1 is MNHNS and CDR2 SASEGT. CDR3 protein: CASSEVFRATDYGYTF. In nucleotides, the CDR3 is TGTGCCAGCAGTGAAGTCTTCAGGGCAACCGACTATGGCTACACCTTC.

The rearrangement links TRBV5-1 to TRBJ2-5, with 7 bases aligning to TRBD1. Looked up from germline, CDR1 is SGHRS and CDR2 is YFSETQ. Germline trimming cut 4 bases from V and 2 bases from J; bases unmatched to any gene: 8. This CDR3 contains 15 residues. The DNA for the CDR3 is TGCGCCAGCAGCAGAGCCCCGGGACAGCAAGAGACCCAGTACTTC. As protein: CASSRAPGQQETQYF.

The J gene is TRBJ1-5, the V gene TRBV7-2; weak D call: TRBD1 (6 bases). The CDR3 is 14 residues long. Germline CDR1 SGHTA, CDR2 FQGNSA. The germline V and J ends were trimmed by 5 bases and 1 base, with 9 bases remaining between them. The CDR3 DNA reads as TGTGCCAGCAGCCCACAGGGAAGCAATCAGCCCCAGCATTTT. Residues: CASSPQGSNQPQHF.

This rearrangement joins TRBV6-5 to TRBJ1-1, with TRBD1 matching 10 bases. The CDR3 has 14 residues. From germline, CDR1 is MNHEY and CDR2 SVGAGI. The trim removed 6 bases at V and 5 bases at J, leaving 6 bases unmatched. The chain's CDR3 is CASRRQGARTEAFF. CDR3 DNA: TGTGCCAGCAGGAGACAGGGGGCGAGGACTGAAGCTTTCTTT.

The chain joins TRBV11-2 to TRBJ1-2, with D perhaps TRBD1 (6 bases). This CDR3 region has 13 residues. Trimming shortened V by 7 bases and J by 7 bases, and 16 bases separated the two germline ends. In germline, CDR1 is SGHAT, CDR2 FQNNGV. The CDR3 coding sequence is TGTGCCAGCACCCCCCGGACAGAAAGTGGCTACACCTTC. It is translated as CASTPRTESGYTF.

The CDR3 DNA is TGTGCCAGCAGCTTAAGGGCGGGAGGGACCCAGTACTTC. It is translated as CASSLRAGGTQYF. V is TRBV5-4 and J is TRBJ2-5; 8 bases align to TRBD2. Germline lookup yields CDR1 SGHNT and CDR2 YYREEE (reference sequence). The trim removed 2 bases at V and 7 bases at J, leaving 4 bases unmatched. This CDR3 region has 13 residues.

V gene TRBV9 combines with J gene TRBJ2-1, with D maybe TRBD2 (5 bases). Germline assignment: CDR1 SGDLS and CDR2 YYNGEE. V lost 0 bases to trimming and J lost 3 bases, with 10 bases between them. The CDR3 totals 15 residues. As DNA, the CDR3 is TGTGCCAGCAGCGTAGGGTCGGCGGGCTACAATGAGCAGTTCTTC. It encodes CASSVGSAGYNEQFF.

The rearrangement links TRBV4-2 to TRBJ1-1; 7 bases map to TRBD1. The V gene's germline CDR1 is LGHNA and CDR2 YNFKEQ. With 4 bases clipped from V and 3 bases from J, the junction kept 5 bases outside the gene matches. The CDR3 extends over 14 amino acids. CDR3 DNA: TGTGCCAGCAGCCCACCGGGACAGCACACTGAAGCTTTCTTT. Encoded protein: CASSPPGQHTEAFF.

This sequence joins TRBV18 and TRBJ1-1; tentatively, D is TRBD1 (6 bases). V was shortened by 5 bases and J by 1 base, with 8 bases between the two germline ends. Germline values: CDR1 KGHSH, CDR2 LQKENI. This CDR3 is built from 13 residues. CDR3 sequence: CASSTGQNTEAFF. In DNA, the CDR3 is TGTGCCAGCTCAACGGGACAGAACACTGAAGCTTTCTTT.

This sequence joins TRBV5-4 and TRBJ2-7; the match to TRBD2 covers 8 bases. Germline CDR1 reads SGHNT; CDR2 reads YYREEE (reference sequence). The CDR3 is 14 amino acids. J gave up 2 bases and V 7 bases, and 8 bases lay outside the gene matches. The CDR3, as DNA: TGTGCCAGCGGAACGGGACTAGATCCCTACGAGCAGTACTTC. Its translation is CASGTGLDPYEQYF. Filled out from reference TRBV5-4 and TRBJ2-7, the complete variable domain reads ETGVTQSPTHLIKTRGQQVTLRCSSQSGHNTVSWYQQALGQGPQFIFQYYREEENGRGNFPPRFSGLQFPNYSSELNVNALELDDSALYLCASGTGLDPYEQYFGPGTRLTVT.

J is TRBJ2-1 and V is TRBV5-3, with 7 nucleotides matching TRBD2. TRBV5-3 is filed as an ORF, its function uncertain. V shed 0 bases and J 7 bases; nucleotides not matched to a gene: 10. The CDR3 covers 16 residues. CDR3 in DNA: TGTGCCAGAAGCTTGGTTCCGCGGGAGTCGCTAAATGAGCAGTTCTTC. It translates to CARSLVPRESLNEQFF.

The chain recombines TRBV19 with TRBJ2-5, with D possibly being TRBD1 (5 bases). Germline V gene lookup returns CDR1 LNHDA and CDR2 SQIVND (reference sequence). Trimming stripped 6 bases from V and 4 bases from J, with 9 bases between. CDR3 length: 12 amino acids. CDR3 coding DNA: TGTGCCAGTAGAAGGGGCGGAGAGACCCAGTACTTC. It specifies CASRRGGETQYF.

The chain links TRBV7-6 to TRBJ2-3; the match to TRBD2 covers 8 bases. Germline-derived CDR1 and CDR2 are SGHVS and FNYEAQ. Trimming cost V 4 bases and J 4 bases; bases outside gene matches: 10. The CDR3 sequence is 16 residues long. CDR3 loop: CASSYPTSESPDTQYF. CDR3 DNA sequence: TGTGCCAGCAGCTATCCGACTAGCGAGTCTCCAGATACGCAGTATTTT.

The J gene is TRBJ2-7, the V gene TRBV7-9, with a tentative D call TRBD1 (5 bases). The germline gives CDR1 SEHNR, CDR2 FQNEAQ (reference sequence). V lost 4 bases to trimming and J lost 6 bases, with 13 bases between them. This CDR3 has 13 amino acids. The CDR3 nucleotides are TGTGCCAGCAGCTACCCGGACACCCCCGAGCAGTACTTC. This encodes CASSYPDTPEQYF.

The chain uses TRBV7-8 and TRBJ1-4; D might be TRBD1 (5 bases). Germline V gene lookup returns CDR1 SGHVS and CDR2 FQNEAQ. V lost 1 base, J lost 2 bases, and 8 bases lay in between. This CDR3 has 15 amino acids. This chain's CDR3 is CASSLEGSTNEKLFF. As DNA, the CDR3 is TGTGCCAGCAGCTTAGAGGGGTCTACTAATGAAAAACTGTTTTTT. The full variable domain, in which reference TRBV7-8 and TRBJ1-4 provide the parts outside the CDR3, is GAGVSQSPRYKVAKRGQDVALRCDPISGHVSLFWYQQALGQGPEFLTYFQNEAQLDKSGLPSDRFFAERPEGSVSTLKIQRTQQEDSAVYLCASSLEGSTNEKLFFGSGTQLSVL.

The rearrangement joins TRBV6-6 to TRBJ1-3; 7 bases are shared with TRBD1. The CDR3 is 15 residues long. Per germline, CDR1 MNHNY and CDR2 SVGAGI (reference sequence). V dropped 6 bases and J dropped 3; count of bases not matched to a gene: 8. This chain's CDR3 is CASSLFDRVGNTIYF. In DNA, the CDR3 is TGTGCCAGCAGCCTATTCGACAGGGTTGGAAACACCATATATTTT.